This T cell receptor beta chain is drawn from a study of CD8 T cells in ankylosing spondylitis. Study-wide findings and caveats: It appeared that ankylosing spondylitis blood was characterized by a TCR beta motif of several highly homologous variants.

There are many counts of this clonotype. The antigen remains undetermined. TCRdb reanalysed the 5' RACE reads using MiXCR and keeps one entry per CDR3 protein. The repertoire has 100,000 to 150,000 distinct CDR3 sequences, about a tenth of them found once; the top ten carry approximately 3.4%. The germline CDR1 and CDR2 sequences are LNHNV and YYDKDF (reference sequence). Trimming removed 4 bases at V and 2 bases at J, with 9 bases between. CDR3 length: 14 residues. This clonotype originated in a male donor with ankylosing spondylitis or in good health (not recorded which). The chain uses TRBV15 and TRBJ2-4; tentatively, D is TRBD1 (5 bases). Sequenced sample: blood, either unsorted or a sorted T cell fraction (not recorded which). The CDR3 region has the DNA TGTGCCACCAGCACCAGGGTGTCCAAAAACATTCAGTACTTC. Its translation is CATSTRVSKNIQYF. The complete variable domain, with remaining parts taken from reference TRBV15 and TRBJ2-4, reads DAMVIQNPRYQVTQFGKPVTLSCSQTLNHNVMYWYQQKSSQAPKLLFHYYDKDFNNEADTPDNFQSRRPNTSFCFLDIRSPGLGDTAMYLCATSTRVSKNIQYFGAGTRLSVL.